Shown below are 2 T cell receptor beta chains from a single sample sequenced in a study of blood T cell repertoires in COVID-19. Here immunoSEQ multiplex PCR was the method, and the copy in TCRdb shows in-frame clones only, minus some. The sample records 150,000 to 180,000 clones, about 85% being singletons. Sequenced material: peripheral blood. The receptors come from a man aged 55 to 69 with COVID-19, enrolled during active disease.

This chain connects TRBV7-9 to TRBJ1-2; D is unresolved. Trimming shortened V by 10 bases and J by 2 bases, and 11 bases separated the two germline ends. CDR1 and CDR2 from the germline V gene are SEHNR and FQNEAQ (reference sequence). The CDR3 contains 12 residues. CDR3 sequence reads: CATSPGNYGYTF. CDR3 nucleotides: TGTGCCACCTCCCCGGGAAACTATGGCTACACCTTC.

The chain combines TRBV6-1 with TRBJ2-5, with 9 bases identical to TRBD2. Germline values: CDR1 MNHNS, CDR2 SASEGT. This CDR3 is built from 16 residues. Losses at the gene ends were 2 bases for V and 3 bases for J; bases not matched to a gene: 7. The CDR3 spells CASSEFAGGPKETQYF. DNA of the CDR3: TGTGCCAGCAGTGAATTTGCGGGGGGGCCAAAAGAGACCCAGTACTTC.